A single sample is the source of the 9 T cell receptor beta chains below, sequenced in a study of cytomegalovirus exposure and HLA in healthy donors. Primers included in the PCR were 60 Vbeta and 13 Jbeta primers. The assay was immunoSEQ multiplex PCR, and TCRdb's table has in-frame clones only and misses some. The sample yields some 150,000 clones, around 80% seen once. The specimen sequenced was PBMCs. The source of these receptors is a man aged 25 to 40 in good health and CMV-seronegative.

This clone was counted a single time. The CDR3: CASSPLTGSSTDTQYF. CDR3 DNA: TGTGCCAGCTCACCGTTAACAGGGTCAAGCACAGATACGCAGTATTTT. The chain employs TRBV18 and TRBJ2-3; possibly TRBD1 for D (6 bases). Trimming left V 3 bases short and J 0 bases short, with 13 bases between. This CDR3 region has 16 residues. The germline CDR1 and CDR2 sequences are KGHSH and LQKENI.

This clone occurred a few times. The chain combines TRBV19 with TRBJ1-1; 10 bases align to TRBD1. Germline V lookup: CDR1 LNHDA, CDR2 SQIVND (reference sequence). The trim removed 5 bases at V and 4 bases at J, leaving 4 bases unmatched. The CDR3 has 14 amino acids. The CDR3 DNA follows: TGTGCCAGTAGTCCCCGGACAGGGGGCACTGAAGCTTTCTTT. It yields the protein CASSPRTGGTEAFF.

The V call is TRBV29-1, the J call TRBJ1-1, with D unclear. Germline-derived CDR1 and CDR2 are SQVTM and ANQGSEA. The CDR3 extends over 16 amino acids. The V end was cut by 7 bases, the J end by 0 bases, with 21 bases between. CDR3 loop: CSGRNGPGDMNTEAFF. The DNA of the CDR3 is TGCAGCGGCCGGAATGGTCCGGGAGACATGAACACTGAAGCTTTCTTT.

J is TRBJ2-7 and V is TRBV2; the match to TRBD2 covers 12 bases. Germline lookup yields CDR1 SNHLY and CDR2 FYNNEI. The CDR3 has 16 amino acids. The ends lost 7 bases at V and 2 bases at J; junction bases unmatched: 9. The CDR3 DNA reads TGTGCCAGCATAGGCCTAGCGGGGGGGACCCCCTACGAGCAGTACTTC. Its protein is CASIGLAGGTPYEQYF.

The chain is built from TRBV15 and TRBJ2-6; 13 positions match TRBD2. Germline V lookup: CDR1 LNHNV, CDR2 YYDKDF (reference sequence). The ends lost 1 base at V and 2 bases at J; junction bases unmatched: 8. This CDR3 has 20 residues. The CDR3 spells CATSRVPGLAGWAGANVLTF. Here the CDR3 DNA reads TGTGCCACCAGCAGAGTTCCGGGACTAGCGGGATGGGCTGGGGCCAACGTCCTGACTTTC. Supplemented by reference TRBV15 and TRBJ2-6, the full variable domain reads DAMVIQNPRYQVTQFGKPVTLSCSQTLNHNVMYWYQQKSSQAPKLLFHYYDKDFNNEADTPDNFQSRRPNTSFCFLDIRSPGLGDTAMYLCATSRVPGLAGWAGANVLTFGAGSRLTVL.

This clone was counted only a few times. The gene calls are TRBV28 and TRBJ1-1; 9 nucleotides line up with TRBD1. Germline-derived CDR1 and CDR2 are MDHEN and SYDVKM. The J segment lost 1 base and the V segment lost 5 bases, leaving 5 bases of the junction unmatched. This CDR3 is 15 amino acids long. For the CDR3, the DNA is TGTGCCAGCAGTGTGCCACAGGGGGCGAACACTGAAGCTTTCTTT. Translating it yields CASSVPQGANTEAFF.

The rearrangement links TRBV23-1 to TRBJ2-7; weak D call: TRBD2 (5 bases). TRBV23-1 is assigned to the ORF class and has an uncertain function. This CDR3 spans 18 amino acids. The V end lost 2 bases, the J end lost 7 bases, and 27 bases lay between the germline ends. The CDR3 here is CASSQPPTGRDGVCEQYF. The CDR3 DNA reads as TGCGCCAGCAGTCAACCCCCGACGGGAAGGGATGGAGTATGTGAGCAGTACTTC.

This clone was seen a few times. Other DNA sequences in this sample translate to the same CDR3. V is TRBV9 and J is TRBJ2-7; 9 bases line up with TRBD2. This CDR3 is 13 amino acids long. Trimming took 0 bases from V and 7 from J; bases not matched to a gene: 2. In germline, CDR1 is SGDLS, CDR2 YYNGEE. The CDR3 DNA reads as TGTGCCAGCAGCGTAGGTCTAGCGGGAGAGCAGTACTTC. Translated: CASSVGLAGEQYF.

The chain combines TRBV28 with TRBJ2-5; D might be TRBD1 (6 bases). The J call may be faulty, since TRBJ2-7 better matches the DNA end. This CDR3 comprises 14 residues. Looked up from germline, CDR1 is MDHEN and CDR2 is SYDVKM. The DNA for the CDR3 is TGTGCCAGCAGTTTAGGGGGCGCACCCTACGAGCAGTACTTC. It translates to CASSLGGAPYEQYF.